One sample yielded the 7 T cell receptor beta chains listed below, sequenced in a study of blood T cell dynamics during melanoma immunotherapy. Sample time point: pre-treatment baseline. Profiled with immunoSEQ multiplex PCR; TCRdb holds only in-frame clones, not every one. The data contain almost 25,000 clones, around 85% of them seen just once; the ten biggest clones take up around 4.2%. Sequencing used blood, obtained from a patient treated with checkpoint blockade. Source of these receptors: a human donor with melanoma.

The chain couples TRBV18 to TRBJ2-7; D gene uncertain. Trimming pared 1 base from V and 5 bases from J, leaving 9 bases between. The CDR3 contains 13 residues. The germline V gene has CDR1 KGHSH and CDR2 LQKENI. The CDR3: CASSPRRPDEQYF. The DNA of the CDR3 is TGTGCCAGCTCACCACGACGGCCGGACGAGCAGTACTTC.

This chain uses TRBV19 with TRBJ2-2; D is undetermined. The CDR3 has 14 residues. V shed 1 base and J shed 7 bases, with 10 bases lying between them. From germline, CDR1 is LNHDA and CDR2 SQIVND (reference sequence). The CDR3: CASSIVVGFGELFF. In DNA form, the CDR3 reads TGTGCCAGTAGTATAGTAGTAGGGTTCGGGGAGCTGTTTTTT.

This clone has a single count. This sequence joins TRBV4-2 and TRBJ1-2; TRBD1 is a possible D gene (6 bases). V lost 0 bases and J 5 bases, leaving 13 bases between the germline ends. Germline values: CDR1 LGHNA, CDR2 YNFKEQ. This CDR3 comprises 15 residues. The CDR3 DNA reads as TGTGCCAGCAGCCAAGAATTGGGCCAGGGGTATGGCTACACCTTC. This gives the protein CASSQELGQGYGYTF.

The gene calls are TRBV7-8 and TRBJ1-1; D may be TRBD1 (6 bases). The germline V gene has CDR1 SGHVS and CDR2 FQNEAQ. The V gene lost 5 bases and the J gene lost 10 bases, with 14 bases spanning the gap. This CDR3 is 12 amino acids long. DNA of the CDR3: TGTGCCAGCAGCCCCGAGGGCAGGGGAGCTTTCTTT. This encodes CASSPEGRGAFF.

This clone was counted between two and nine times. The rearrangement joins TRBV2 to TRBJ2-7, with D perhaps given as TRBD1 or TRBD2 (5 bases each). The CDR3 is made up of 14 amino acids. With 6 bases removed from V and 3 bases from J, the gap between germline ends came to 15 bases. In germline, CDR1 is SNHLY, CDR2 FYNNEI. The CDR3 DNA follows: TGTGCCAGCAGGCAGCTCGGGGCAAGCTACGAGCAGTACTTC. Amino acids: CASRQLGASYEQYF. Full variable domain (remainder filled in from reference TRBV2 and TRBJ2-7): EPEVTQTPSHQVTQMGQEVILRCVPISNHLYFYWYRQILGQKVEFLVSFYNNEISEKSEIFDDQFSVERPDGSNFTLKIRSTKLEDSAMYFCASRQLGASYEQYFGPGTRLTVT.

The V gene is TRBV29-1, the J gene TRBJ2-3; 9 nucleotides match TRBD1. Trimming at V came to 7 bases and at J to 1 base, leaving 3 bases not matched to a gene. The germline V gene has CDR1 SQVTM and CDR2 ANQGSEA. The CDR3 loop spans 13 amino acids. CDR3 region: CSAGDRGTDTQYF. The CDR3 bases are TGCAGCGCAGGGGACAGGGGCACAGATACGCAGTATTTT.

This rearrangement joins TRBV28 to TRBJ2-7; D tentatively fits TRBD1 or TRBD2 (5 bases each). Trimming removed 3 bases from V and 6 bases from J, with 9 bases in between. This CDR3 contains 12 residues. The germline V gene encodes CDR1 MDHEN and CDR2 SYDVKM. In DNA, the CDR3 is TGTGCCAGCAGTTTCTCCGGGACCGAGCAGTACTTC. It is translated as CASSFSGTEQYF. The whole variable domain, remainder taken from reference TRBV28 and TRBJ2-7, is DVKVTQSSRYLVKRTGEKVFLECVQDMDHENMFWYRQDPGLGLRLIYFSYDVKMKEKGDIPEGYSVSREKKERFSLILESASTNQTSMYLCASSFSGTEQYFGPGTRLTVT.